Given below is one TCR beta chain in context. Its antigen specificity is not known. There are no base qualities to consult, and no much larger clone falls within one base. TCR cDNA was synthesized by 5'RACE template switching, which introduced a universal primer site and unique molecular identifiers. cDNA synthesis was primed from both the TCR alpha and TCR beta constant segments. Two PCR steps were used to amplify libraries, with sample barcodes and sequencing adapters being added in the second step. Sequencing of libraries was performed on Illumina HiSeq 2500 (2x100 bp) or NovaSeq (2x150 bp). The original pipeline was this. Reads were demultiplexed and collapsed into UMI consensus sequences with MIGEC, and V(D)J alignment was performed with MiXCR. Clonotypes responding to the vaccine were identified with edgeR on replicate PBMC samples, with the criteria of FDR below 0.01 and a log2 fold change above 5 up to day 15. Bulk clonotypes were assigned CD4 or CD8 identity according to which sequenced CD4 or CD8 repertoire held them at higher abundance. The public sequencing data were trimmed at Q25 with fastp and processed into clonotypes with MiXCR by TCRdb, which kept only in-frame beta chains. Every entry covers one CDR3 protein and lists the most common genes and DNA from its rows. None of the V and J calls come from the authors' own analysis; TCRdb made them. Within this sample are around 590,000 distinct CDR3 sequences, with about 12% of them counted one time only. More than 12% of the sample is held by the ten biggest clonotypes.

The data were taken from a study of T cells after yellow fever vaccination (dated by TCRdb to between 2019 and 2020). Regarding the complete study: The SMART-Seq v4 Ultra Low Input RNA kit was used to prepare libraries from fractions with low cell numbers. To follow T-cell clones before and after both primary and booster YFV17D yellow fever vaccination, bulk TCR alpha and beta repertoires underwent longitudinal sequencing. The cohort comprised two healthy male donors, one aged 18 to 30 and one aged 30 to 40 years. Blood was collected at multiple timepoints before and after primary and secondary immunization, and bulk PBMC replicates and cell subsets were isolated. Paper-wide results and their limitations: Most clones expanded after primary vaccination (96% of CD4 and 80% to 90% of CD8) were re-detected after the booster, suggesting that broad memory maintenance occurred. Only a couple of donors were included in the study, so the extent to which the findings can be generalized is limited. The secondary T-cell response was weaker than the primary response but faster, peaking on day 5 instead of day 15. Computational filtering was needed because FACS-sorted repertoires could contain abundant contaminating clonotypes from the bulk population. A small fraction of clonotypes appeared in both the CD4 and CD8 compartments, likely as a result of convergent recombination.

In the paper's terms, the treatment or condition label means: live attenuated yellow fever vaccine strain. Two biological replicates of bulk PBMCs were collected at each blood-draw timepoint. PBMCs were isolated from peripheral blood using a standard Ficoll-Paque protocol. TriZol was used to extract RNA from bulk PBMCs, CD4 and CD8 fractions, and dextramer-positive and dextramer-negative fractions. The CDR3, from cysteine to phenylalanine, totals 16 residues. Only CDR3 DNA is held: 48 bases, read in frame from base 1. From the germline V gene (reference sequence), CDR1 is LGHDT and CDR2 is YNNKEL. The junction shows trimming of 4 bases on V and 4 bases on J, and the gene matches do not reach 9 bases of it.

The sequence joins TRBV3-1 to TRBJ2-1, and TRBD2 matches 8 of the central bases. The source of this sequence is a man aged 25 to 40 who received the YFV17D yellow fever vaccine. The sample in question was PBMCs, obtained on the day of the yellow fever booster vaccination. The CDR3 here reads CASSRLANRFYNEQFF. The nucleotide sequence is TGTGCCAGCAGCCGACTAGCGAATCGATTTTACAATGAGCAGTTCTTC.